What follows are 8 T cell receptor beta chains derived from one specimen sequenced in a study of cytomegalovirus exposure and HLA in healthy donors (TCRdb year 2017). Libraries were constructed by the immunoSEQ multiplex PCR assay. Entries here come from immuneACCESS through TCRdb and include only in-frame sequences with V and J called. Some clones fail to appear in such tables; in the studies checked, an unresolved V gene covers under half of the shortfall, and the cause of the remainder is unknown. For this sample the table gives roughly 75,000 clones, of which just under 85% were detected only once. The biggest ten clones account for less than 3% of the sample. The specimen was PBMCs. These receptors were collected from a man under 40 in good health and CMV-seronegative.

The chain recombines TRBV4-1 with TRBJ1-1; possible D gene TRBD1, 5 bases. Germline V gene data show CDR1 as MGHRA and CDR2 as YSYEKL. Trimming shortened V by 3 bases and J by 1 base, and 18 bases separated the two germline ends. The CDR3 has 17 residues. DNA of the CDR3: TGCGCCAGCAGCCACCCGCGAGGTGGCAGGGAGAACACTGAAGCTTTCTTT. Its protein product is CASSHPRGGRENTEAFF.

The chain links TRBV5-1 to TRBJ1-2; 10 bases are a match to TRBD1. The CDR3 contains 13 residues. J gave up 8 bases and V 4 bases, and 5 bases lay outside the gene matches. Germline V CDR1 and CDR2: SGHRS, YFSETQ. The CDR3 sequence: CASSPGDRGGYTF. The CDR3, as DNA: TGCGCCAGCAGCCCAGGGGACAGGGGAGGCTACACCTTC.

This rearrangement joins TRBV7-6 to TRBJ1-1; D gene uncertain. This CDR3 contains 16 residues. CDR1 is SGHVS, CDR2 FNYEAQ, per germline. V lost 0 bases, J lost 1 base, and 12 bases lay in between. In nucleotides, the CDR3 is TGTGCCAGCAGCTTAGCGAGGGATCTTTGGAACACTGAAGCTTTCTTT. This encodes CASSLARDLWNTEAFF.

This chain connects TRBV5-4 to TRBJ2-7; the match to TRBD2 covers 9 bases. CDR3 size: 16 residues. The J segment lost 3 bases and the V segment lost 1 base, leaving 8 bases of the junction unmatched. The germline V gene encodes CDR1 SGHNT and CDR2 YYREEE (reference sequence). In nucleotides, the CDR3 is TGTGCCAGCAGCTTGATAGGGACTAGCAGGCACTACGAGCAGTACTTC. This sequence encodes CASSLIGTSRHYEQYF.

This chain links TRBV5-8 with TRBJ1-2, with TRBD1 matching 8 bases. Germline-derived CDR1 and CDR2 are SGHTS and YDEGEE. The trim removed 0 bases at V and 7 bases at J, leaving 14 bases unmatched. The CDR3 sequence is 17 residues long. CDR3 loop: CASSLELRRRGPRGYTF. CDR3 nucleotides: TGTGCCAGCAGCTTGGAACTTAGGCGCAGGGGGCCTCGTGGCTACACCTTC.

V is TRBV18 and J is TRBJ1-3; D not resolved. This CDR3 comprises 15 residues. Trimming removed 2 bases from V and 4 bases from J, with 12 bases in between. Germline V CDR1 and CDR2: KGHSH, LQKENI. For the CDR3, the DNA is TGTGCCAGCTCACCATCACTGCTGCTCGGAAACACCATATATTTT. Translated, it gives CASSPSLLLGNTIYF. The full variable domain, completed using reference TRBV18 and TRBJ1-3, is NAGVMQNPRHLVRRRGQEARLRCSPMKGHSHVYWYRQLPEEGLKFMVYLQKENIIDESGMPKERFSAEFPKEGPSILRIQQVVRGDSAAYFCASSPSLLLGNTIYFGEGSWLTVV.

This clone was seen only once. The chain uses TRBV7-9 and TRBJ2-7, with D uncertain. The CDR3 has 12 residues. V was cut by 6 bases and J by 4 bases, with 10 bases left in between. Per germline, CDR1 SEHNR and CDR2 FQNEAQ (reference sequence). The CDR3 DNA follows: TGTGCCAGCAGTTTTGCCGGTTACGAGCAGTACTTC. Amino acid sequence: CASSFAGYEQYF. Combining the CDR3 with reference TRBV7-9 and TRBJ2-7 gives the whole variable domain DTGVSQNPRHKITKRGQNVTFRCDPISEHNRLYWYRQTLGQGPEFLTYFQNEAQLEKSRLLSDRFSAERPKGSFSTLEIQRTEQGDSAMYLCASSFAGYEQYFGPGTRLTVT.

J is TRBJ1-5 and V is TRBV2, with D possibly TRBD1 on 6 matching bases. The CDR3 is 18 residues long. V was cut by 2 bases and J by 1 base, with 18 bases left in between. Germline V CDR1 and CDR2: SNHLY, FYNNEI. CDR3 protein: CASSEPKDRSLSNQPQHF. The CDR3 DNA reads TGTGCCAGCAGTGAACCAAAGGACAGAAGTTTAAGCAATCAGCCCCAGCATTTT.